This is a list of T cell receptor beta chains from one sample in a study of identical twins. TCRdb reprocessed the 5' RACE reads with MiXCR, giving one entry per CDR3 protein. Here the sample spans a few hundred thousand distinct CDR3 sequences, around 8.8% being singletons. This sample also belongs to another study, concerning yellow fever vaccine responses in identical twins.

Specimen: CD8+ T cells sorted from blood. The receptor source for this set is a young woman in good health. The CDR3 runs from the conserved cysteine through the conserved F or W. The order of the fields is D gene, J gene, V gene, clone size, CDR3 protein, CDR3 DNA. A D gene is named only where the DNA matches it firmly. The listing skips clone size in some rows; elsewhere it reads once, few, many or a size class.

d_call: TRBD2
j_call: TRBJ2-5
v_call: TRBV5-4
clone_size: NA
cdr3_aa: CASSWGTSVETQYF
cdr3_nt: TGTGCCAGCAGCTGGGGGACTAGCGTTGAGACCCAGTACTTC

d_call: NA
j_call: TRBJ2-7
v_call: TRBV18
clone_size: NA
cdr3_aa: CASSPPSYYEQYF
cdr3_nt: TGTGCCAGCTCACCCCCTAGTTACTACGAGCAGTACTTC

d_call: TRBD1
j_call: TRBJ2-1
v_call: TRBV24-1
clone_size: NA
cdr3_aa: CATSDSGTGGRNEQFF
cdr3_nt: TGTGCCACCAGTGATTCCGGGACAGGGGGGCGCAATGAGCAGTTCTTC

d_call: NA
j_call: TRBJ2-3
v_call: TRBV12-3/TRBV12-4
clone_size: many
cdr3_aa: CASSNRQTTDTQYF
cdr3_nt: TGTGCCAGCAGTAATAGACAGACCACAGATACGCAGTATTTT

d_call: TRBD1
j_call: TRBJ2-5
v_call: TRBV7-9
clone_size: few
cdr3_aa: CASSTRQGMVETQYF
cdr3_nt: TGTGCCAGCAGCACCCGACAGGGGATGGTGGAGACCCAGTACTTC

d_call: TRBD2
j_call: TRBJ2-1
v_call: TRBV4-3
clone_size: many
cdr3_aa: CASSQASAGGWDEQFF
cdr3_nt: TGCGCCAGCAGCCAAGCCTCGGCGGGAGGGTGGGATGAGCAGTTCTTC

d_call: NA
j_call: TRBJ2-5
v_call: TRBV14
clone_size: NA
cdr3_aa: CASSQEDRTNQETQYF
cdr3_nt: TGTGCCAGCAGCCAAGAGGACAGGACTAACCAAGAGACCCAGTACTTC

d_call: TRBD2
j_call: TRBJ2-2
v_call: TRBV7-6
clone_size: NA
cdr3_aa: CASNPAGGPNTGELFF
cdr3_nt: TGTGCCAGCAACCCCGCGGGAGGCCCGAACACCGGGGAGCTGTTTTTT

d_call: TRBD1
j_call: TRBJ1-2
v_call: TRBV7-9
clone_size: NA
cdr3_aa: CASSPLSRGLNYGYTF
cdr3_nt: TGTGCCAGCAGCCCCCTCTCCAGGGGGCTTAACTATGGTTACACCTTC

d_call: TRBD2
j_call: TRBJ2-7
v_call: TRBV28
clone_size: few
cdr3_aa: CASSWTSGIYEQYF
cdr3_nt: TGTGCCAGCAGTTGGACTAGCGGGATTTACGAGCAGTACTTC

d_call: NA
j_call: TRBJ1-4
v_call: TRBV29-1
clone_size: NA
cdr3_aa: CSARVWANEKLFF
cdr3_nt: TGCAGCGCTCGGGTGTGGGCTAATGAAAAACTGTTTTTT

d_call: NA
j_call: TRBJ2-7
v_call: TRBV7-6
clone_size: NA
cdr3_aa: CASSLGDPGSKSYEQYF
cdr3_nt: TGTGCCAGCAGCTTAGGGGACCCGGGTTCCAAGTCCTACGAGCAGTACTTC

d_call: NA
j_call: TRBJ2-7
v_call: TRBV12-3/TRBV12-4
clone_size: many
cdr3_aa: CASSQWRGAEQYF
cdr3_nt: TGTGCCAGCAGCCAATGGAGGGGCGCCGAGCAGTACTTC

d_call: TRBD1
j_call: TRBJ2-1
v_call: TRBV11-1
clone_size: NA
cdr3_aa: CASSSTRTGVESSSYNEQFF
cdr3_nt: TGTGCCAGCAGCTCTACGAGGACAGGGGTCGAGTCGAGCTCCTACAATGAGCAGTTCTTC

d_call: TRBD1
j_call: TRBJ2-1
v_call: TRBV27
clone_size: few
cdr3_aa: CASSLRQGYNEQFF
cdr3_nt: TGTGCCAGCAGTTTAAGACAGGGCTACAATGAGCAGTTCTTC

d_call: TRBD1
j_call: TRBJ2-7
v_call: TRBV2
clone_size: few
cdr3_aa: CASRPTGTGVYEQYF
cdr3_nt: TGTGCCAGCAGGCCAACCGGGACAGGGGTCTACGAGCAGTACTTC

d_call: NA
j_call: TRBJ2-7
v_call: TRBV3-1
clone_size: NA
cdr3_aa: CASSLESLSYEQYF
cdr3_nt: TGTGCCAGCAGCCTAGAATCACTGTCCTACGAGCAGTACTTC

d_call: NA
j_call: TRBJ1-2
v_call: TRBV7-2
clone_size: NA
cdr3_aa: CASSSGSGDYGYTF
cdr3_nt: TGTGCCAGCAGTTCGGGTTCGGGCGACTATGGCTACACCTTC

d_call: NA
j_call: TRBJ2-3
v_call: TRBV5-1
clone_size: few
cdr3_aa: CASMVSTDTQYF
cdr3_nt: TGCGCCAGCATGGTGAGCACAGATACGCAGTATTTT

d_call: TRBD2
j_call: TRBJ2-3
v_call: TRBV20-1
clone_size: few
cdr3_aa: CSASTPSGDSTDTQYF
cdr3_nt: TGCAGTGCTAGTACCCCTAGCGGGGATAGCACAGATACGCAGTATTTT

d_call: TRBD1
j_call: TRBJ2-7
v_call: TRBV15
clone_size: few
cdr3_aa: CATSTRDSAYEQYF
cdr3_nt: TGTGCCACCAGCACGAGGGACAGCGCCTACGAGCAGTACTTC

d_call: NA
j_call: TRBJ2-1
v_call: TRBV5-1
clone_size: NA
cdr3_aa: CASSLGIDEQFF
cdr3_nt: TGCGCCAGCAGCTTGGGGATCGATGAGCAGTTCTTC

d_call: NA
j_call: TRBJ2-1
v_call: TRBV20-1
clone_size: few
cdr3_aa: CSARDIGTGSSSYNEQFF
cdr3_nt: TGCAGTGCTAGAGATATAGGGACGGGGTCAAGCTCCTACAATGAGCAGTTCTTC

d_call: NA
j_call: TRBJ2-3
v_call: TRBV2
clone_size: few
cdr3_aa: CASSEDSDPASTDTQYF
cdr3_nt: TGTGCCAGCAGTGAAGACTCTGACCCCGCTTCGACAGATACGCAGTATTTT

d_call: NA
j_call: TRBJ2-2
v_call: TRBV7-9
clone_size: many
cdr3_aa: CASSFDSPTGELFF
cdr3_nt: TGTGCCAGCAGCTTTGACAGCCCCACCGGGGAGCTGTTTTTT

d_call: NA
j_call: TRBJ2-7
v_call: TRBV7-9
clone_size: few
cdr3_aa: CASSPQTRPYEQYF
cdr3_nt: TGTGCCAGCAGTCCTCAGACCCGACCCTACGAGCAGTACTTC

d_call: NA
j_call: TRBJ2-1
v_call: TRBV5-6
clone_size: NA
cdr3_aa: CASSLQVDNEQFF
cdr3_nt: TGTGCCAGCAGCTTGCAGGTGGACAATGAGCAGTTCTTC